This T cell receptor (beta chain) was sequenced for a study of T-cell memory formation after mild COVID-19. This clonotype was observed a handful of times. Its cognate antigen is unknown. General study points: Clones shrinking from day 15 to 85 showed even CD4/CD8 mixes; later expanders tilted CD4+. Nothing showed for sure that second-wave clones peaking on day 37 were SARS-CoV-2 specific.

UMIs and sample barcodes were carried by the TCR alpha and TCR beta cDNA libraries that 5'RACE produced using constant-segment primers. Each CDR3 protein gets one entry after TCRdb re-called the 5' RACE reads with MiXCR. The sample lists 470,000 or so distinct CDR3 sequences; about 18% were seen once. Deletions cut 6 bases from V and 4 bases from J, with 15 bases between. Germline CDR1 is SNHLY and CDR2 is FYNNEI. The CDR3 has 14 amino acids. The rearrangement uses TRBV2 and TRBJ2-5; D not resolved. The source is an adult woman who had mild COVID-19 (a few samples of this study predate the infection). Cell type and time point are not known. The sequenced sample consisted of PBMCs or a T cell subset sorted from them (not recorded which). The CDR3 nucleotides read TGTGCCAGCAGCCCAGACCCCCGGTCAGAGACCCAGTACTTC. Its translation is CASSPDPRSETQYF.